The 25 T cell receptor beta chains below come from one sample, sequenced in a study of blood T cells in healthy people across ages. Primers used in a second PCR of about 7 to 11 cycles were a sample-barcoded 5' primer and a J-beta primer mix. TCRdb passed the 5' RACE reads through MiXCR, listing each CDR3 protein once. Among roughly 680,000 distinct CDR3 sequences, around a fifth were seen once, and the ten largest hold approximately 3.7%. Specimen: blood. These receptors were obtained from a man between 65 and 80 years old in good health.

This clonotype appeared a few times. This sequence joins TRBV5-1 and TRBJ1-4, with unresolved D. Trimming took 7 bases from V and 5 from J, leaving 15 bases between them. Looked up from germline, CDR1 is SGHRS and CDR2 is YFSETQ. CDR3 length equals 14 residues. The CDR3 loop is CASRTGPRNEKLFF. DNA for the CDR3: TGCGCCAGCCGCACGGGCCCCAGAAATGAAAAACTGTTTTTT. The variable domain in full, with the rest retrieved from reference TRBV5-1 and TRBJ1-4, is KAGVTQTPRYLIKTRGQQVTLSCSPISGHRSVSWYQQTPGQGLQFLFEYFSETQRNKGNFPGRFSGRQFSNSRSEMNVSTLELGDSALYLCASRTGPRNEKLFFGSGTQLSVL.

There are many counts of this clonotype. The chain is built from TRBV10-2 and TRBJ2-5; D is ambiguous. Trimming cost V 3 bases and J 0 bases, with 14 bases left between them. CDR1 is WSHSY and CDR2 is SAAADI in the germline V gene. The CDR3 contains 16 residues. The CDR3 spells CASSDRLTQYQETQYF. The CDR3, as DNA: TGCGCCAGCAGTGACCGATTGACCCAGTACCAAGAGACCCAGTACTTC.

This clonotype was seen a few times. This chain joins TRBV4-3 and TRBJ1-5, with D tentatively TRBD1 (5 bases). The CDR3 runs 13 residues. V was clipped by 0 bases and J by 10 bases, with 10 bases between them. The V gene's germline CDR1 is LGHNA and CDR2 YSLEER. The CDR3 DNA reads TGCGCCAGCAGCCAAGATTGGGGACGTCCCCAGCATTTT. It yields the protein CASSQDWGRPQHF.

The table lists this clonotype with many counts. The chain employs TRBV6-2 or TRBV6-3 and TRBJ2-7; D is perhaps TRBD2 (6 bases). V lost 5 bases and J lost 5, with 16 bases in between. The germline gives CDR1 MNHEY, CDR2 SVGEGT. The CDR3 has 14 residues. This chain's CDR3 is CASSIMGGNNEQYF. The DNA for the CDR3 is TGTGCCAGCAGTATAATGGGCGGGAACAACGAGCAGTACTTC.

Worth noting for this clonotype: Because it lacks the conserved phenylalanine or tryptophan at the end, this CDR3 is likely a read error. The chain joins TRBV5-1 to TRBJ2-3; D is unclear. This CDR3 spans 16 amino acids. V was shortened by 0 bases and J by 0 bases, with 11 bases between the two germline ends. Germline CDR1 reads SGHRS; CDR2 reads YFSETQ. Here the CDR3 reads CASSLAAKTSTDTQYI. CDR3 DNA sequence: TGCGCCAGCAGCTTGGCCGCGAAAACGAGCACAGATACGCAGTATATT.

This clonotype was observed a few times. J is TRBJ2-3 and V is TRBV4-1; TRBD2 might be the D (5 bases). This CDR3 is built from 16 residues. Trimming removed 1 base at V and 2 bases at J, with 13 bases between. Germline lookup yields CDR1 MGHRA and CDR2 YSYEKL. Here the CDR3 reads CASSQGVRESTDTQYF. The CDR3 region has the DNA TGCGCCAGCAGCCAAGGGGTTCGGGAATCCACAGATACGCAGTATTTT.

Only a few counts were recorded for this clonotype. The genes are TRBV18 and TRBJ2-5; D is unclear. V was pared by 2 bases and J by 4 bases, with 8 bases between. The CDR3 is 13 residues long. CDR1 and CDR2 (germline): KGHSH, LQKENI. Here the CDR3 reads CASSPYARETQYF. CDR3 nucleotides: TGTGCCAGCTCACCATACGCTCGAGAGACCCAGTACTTC.

This clonotype was found a few times. The J gene is TRBJ1-5, the V gene TRBV6-2 or TRBV6-3; a possible D gene is TRBD1 (5 bases). With 6 bases removed from V and 11 bases from J, the gap between germline ends came to 14 bases. The germline CDR1 and CDR2 sequences are MNHEY and SVGEGT. The length of the CDR3 is 12 residues. CDR3 bases: TGTGCCAGCAGGGGTGACAGCCCGGCCCAGCATTTT. Translating gives CASRGDSPAQHF.

This clonotype turned up a few times. The chain has TRBV7-2 and TRBJ1-5, with 7 bases matching TRBD1. Germline assignment: CDR1 SGHTA and CDR2 FQGNSA. Trimming removed 5 bases from V and 1 base from J; junction bases left unmatched: 11. This CDR3 spans 17 amino acids. In DNA, the CDR3 is TGTGCCAGCAGCCCCAACTCGGGGACAGCAAGCAATCAGCCCCAGCATTTT. It encodes CASSPNSGTASNQPQHF. Looking up the rest from reference TRBV7-2 and TRBJ1-5 gives the full variable domain: GAGVSQSPSNKVTEKGKDVELRCDPISGHTALYWYRQSLGQGLEFLIYFQGNSAPDKSGLPSDRFSAERTGGSVSTLTIQRTQQEDSAVYLCASSPNSGTASNQPQHFGDGTRLSIL.

This clonotype has just a few counts. CDR3 sequence (DNA): TGTGCCAGCAGCTACTCTAGCGCCCCCGGGAATGAGCAGTTCTTC. It codes for CASSYSSAPGNEQFF. The V and J genes are TRBV7-3 and TRBJ2-1; D may be TRBD2 (6 bases). The CDR3 extends over 15 amino acids. V shed 4 bases and J shed 7 bases, with 17 bases lying between them. Germline V gene sequence: CDR1 SGHTA, CDR2 FQGTGA.

V gene TRBV12-3 or TRBV12-4 combines with J gene TRBJ2-7; TRBD1 is a possible D gene (5 bases). The V and J ends lost 7 bases and 3 bases respectively, with 7 bases between them. This CDR3 region has 11 residues. The CDR3 protein is CASKDIYEQYF. The CDR3 region has the DNA TGTGCCAGCAAGGACATCTACGAGCAGTACTTC.

The V and J genes are TRBV27 and TRBJ2-7, with D possibly matching TRBD1 (6 bases). The CDR3 covers 12 residues. V was shortened by 6 bases and J by 6 bases, with 12 bases between the two germline ends. In germline, CDR1 is MNHEY, CDR2 SMNVEV (reference sequence). The DNA of the CDR3 is TGTGCCAGCAGCACTTCAGGGGTCGAGCAGTACTTC. It translates to CASSTSGVEQYF.

CDR3 protein: CASSPFGLATNEKLFF. In nucleotides, the CDR3 is TGTGCCAGCTCACCATTCGGTCTTGCAACTAATGAAAAACTGTTTTTT. This chain uses TRBV18 with TRBJ1-4; D not resolved. Germline CDR1 KGHSH, CDR2 LQKENI. This CDR3 is 16 amino acids long. The V end was cut by 2 bases, the J end by 0 bases, with 10 bases between. Together with reference TRBV18 and TRBJ1-4, the CDR3 gives the full variable domain: NAGVMQNPRHLVRRRGQEARLRCSPMKGHSHVYWYRQLPEEGLKFMVYLQKENIIDESGMPKERFSAEFPKEGPSILRIQQVVRGDSAAYFCASSPFGLATNEKLFFGSGTQLSVL.

This clonotype was seen a handful of times. The gene calls are TRBV3-1 and TRBJ2-7; D assignment may be TRBD1 or TRBD2 (5 bases each). V lost 2 bases, J lost 9 bases, and 17 bases lay in between. Germline loops: CDR1 LGHDT, CDR2 YNNKEL (reference sequence). The CDR3 extends over 14 amino acids. The DNA for the CDR3 is TGTGCCAGCAGCCAACCGGGACGTCAGATTTGGCAGTACTTC. Its protein is CASSQPGRQIWQYF.

This clonotype turned up a few times. The J gene is TRBJ2-3, the V gene TRBV7-9, with TRBD1 matching over 10 bases. Germline V gene lookup returns CDR1 SEHNR and CDR2 FQNEAQ (reference sequence). V trimming: 5 bases; J trimming: 3 bases; junction bases outside the gene matches: 5. The CDR3 consists of 15 residues. The CDR3 reads CASSRRQGATDTQYF. In nucleotides, the CDR3 is TGTGCCAGCAGCCGAAGACAGGGGGCAACAGATACGCAGTATTTT.

The rearrangement uses TRBV3-1 and TRBJ2-7; D is possibly TRBD2 (5 bases). The V gene lost 4 bases and the J gene lost 7 bases, with 17 bases spanning the gap. This CDR3 comprises 14 residues. CDR1 and CDR2 (germline): LGHDT, YNNKEL (reference sequence). The CDR3 DNA reads TGTGCCAGCAGCCCCGTCCAATCCCGAGGGGAGCAGTACTTC. It yields the protein CASSPVQSRGEQYF.

A note on this clonotype: A junction end diverges from the germline sequence, so it may reflect a read error. The J gene is TRBJ2-7, the V gene TRBV28; D is uncertain. Germline V gives CDR1 MDHEN, CDR2 SYDVKM. This CDR3 comprises 11 residues. The CDR3 spells CASSGVYEQHF. The CDR3, as DNA: TGTGCCAGCAGTGGGGTCTACGAGCAGCACTTC. Together with reference TRBV28 and TRBJ2-7, the CDR3 gives the full variable domain: DVKVTQSSRYLVKRTGEKVFLECVQDMDHENMFWYRQDPGLGLRLIYFSYDVKMKEKGDIPEGYSVSREKKERFSLILESASTNQTSMYLCASSGVYEQHFGPGTRLTVT.

This clonotype occurred a few times. V and J are TRBV9 and TRBJ2-1; no clear D gene. The CDR3 runs to 14 residues. Trimming took off 0 bases at V and 3 bases at J, with 7 bases between the two ends. Germline CDR1 and CDR2: SGDLS and YYNGEE. The CDR3: CASSVAGLYNEQFF. CDR3 nucleotide sequence: TGTGCCAGCAGCGTAGCTGGCCTCTACAATGAGCAGTTCTTC.

The table lists this clonotype with a few counts. The chain carries TRBV7-9 and TRBJ2-2; possible D gene TRBD2, 6 bases. Germline V CDR1 and CDR2: SEHNR, FQNEAQ (reference sequence). Trimming cost V 0 bases and J 1 base, with 9 bases left between them. This CDR3 has 16 amino acids. For the CDR3, the DNA is TGTGCCAGCAGCTTAGCTAGCGGATGGAACACCGGGGAGCTGTTTTTT. Amino acids: CASSLASGWNTGELFF.

This clonotype was recorded a few times. This chain connects TRBV7-2 to TRBJ2-3; 10 positions agree with TRBD2. Per germline, CDR1 SGHTA and CDR2 FQGNSA. The J segment lost 6 bases and the V segment lost 3 bases, leaving 6 bases of the junction unmatched. CDR3 length: 15 amino acids. This chain's CDR3 is CASSLGSGRVDTQYF. The CDR3 DNA reads TGTGCCAGCAGCTTGGGAAGCGGGAGGGTGGATACGCAGTATTTT.

This clonotype was observed a few times. The rearrangement links TRBV12-3 or TRBV12-4 to TRBJ2-5; D is unclear. V gave up 3 bases and J gave up 5 bases, with 10 bases separating them. The CDR3 is 13 amino acids. The CDR3 loop reads CASSFGPRETQYF. CDR3 in DNA: TGTGCCAGCAGTTTCGGGCCTAGGGAGACCCAGTACTTC.

This clonotype appeared a few times. The chain joins TRBV28 to TRBJ2-5, with 9 positions matching TRBD1. The CDR3 sequence is 15 residues long. V lost 1 base and J lost 5; bases outside the gene matches: 5. Germline V gene lookup returns CDR1 MDHEN and CDR2 SYDVKM. Here the CDR3 reads CASSLSQGAGETQYF. As DNA, the CDR3 is TGTGCCAGCAGTTTATCACAGGGGGCGGGGGAGACCCAGTACTTC.

This clonotype was seen a handful of times. CDR3 nucleotide sequence: TGCGCCAGCAGCCTGCGGACAGGGGAGGAGCAGTACTTC. It encodes CASSLRTGEEQYF. The V call is TRBV5-1, the J call TRBJ2-7; 9 bases line up with TRBD1. Unmatched junction bases numbered 6, after V lost 4 bases and J lost 7 bases. Germline values: CDR1 SGHRS, CDR2 YFSETQ. The CDR3 is 13 amino acids.

The chain links TRBV14 to TRBJ2-1, with 12 bases matching TRBD2. Germline V CDR1 and CDR2: SGHDN, FVKESK. This CDR3 has 17 residues. V shed 1 base, J shed 6 bases, and the junction held 7 bases outside the gene matches. The DNA of the CDR3 is TGTGCCAGCAGCCAAGGGAGGCTAGCGGGAGGGTCCAATGAGCAGTTCTTC. Translated, it gives CASSQGRLAGGSNEQFF.

This clonotype was counted a few times. The genes are TRBV7-9 and TRBJ2-3; D gene unclear. Germline CDR1 and CDR2: SEHNR and FQNEAQ (reference sequence). The CDR3 spans 15 residues. V was clipped by 2 bases and J by 4 bases, with 13 bases between them. The CDR3 bases are TGTGCCAGCAGCTTAACCCAGCTAGTATCAGATACGCAGTATTTT. Translation: CASSLTQLVSDTQYF.